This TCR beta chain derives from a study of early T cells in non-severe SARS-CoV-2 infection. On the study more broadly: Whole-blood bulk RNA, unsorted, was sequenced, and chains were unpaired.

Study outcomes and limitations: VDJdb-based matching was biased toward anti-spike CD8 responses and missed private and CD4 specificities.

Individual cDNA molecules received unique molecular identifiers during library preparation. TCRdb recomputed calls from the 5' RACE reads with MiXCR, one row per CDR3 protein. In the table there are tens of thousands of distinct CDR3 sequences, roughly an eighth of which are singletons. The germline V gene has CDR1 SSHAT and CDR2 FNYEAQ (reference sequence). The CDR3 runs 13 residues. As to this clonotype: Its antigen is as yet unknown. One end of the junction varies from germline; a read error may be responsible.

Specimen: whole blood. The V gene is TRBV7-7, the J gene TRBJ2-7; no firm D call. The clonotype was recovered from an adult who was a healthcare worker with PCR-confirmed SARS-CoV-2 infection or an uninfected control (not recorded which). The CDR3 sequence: CASSPELGYEQYF. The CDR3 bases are TGTGCTAGCAGCCCGGAACTCGGCTACGAGCAGTACTTC.